Each of the 5 T cell receptor beta chains below was sequenced from the same sample in a study of identical twins. TCRdb reprocessed the 5' RACE reads via MiXCR and lists one record per CDR3 protein. The table records roughly 570,000 distinct CDR3 sequences, 7.5% to 10% of them present only once. These data also featured in a second study, about yellow fever vaccine responses in identical twins.

Specimen: PBMCs. All receptors come from a woman between 18 and 30 years old in good health.

This clonotype was detected a few times. The CDR3 sequence is CASSFSRQGDSPLHF. CDR3 nucleotides: TGCGCCAGCAGCTTTAGTAGACAGGGTGATTCACCCCTCCACTTT. V usage is TRBV5-1 and J usage is TRBJ1-6; the match to TRBD1 covers 7 bases. Germline V gene lookup returns CDR1 SGHRS and CDR2 YFSETQ. V was clipped by 2 bases and J by 8 bases; unmatched bases: 7. This CDR3 is 15 amino acids long.

This clonotype was seen repeatedly, ten times or more. The CDR3 nucleotides read TGTGCCTGGAGACCAGCGGGGAGCACAGATACGCAGTATTTT. Protein product: CAWRPAGSTDTQYF. This chain uses TRBV30 with TRBJ2-3; 7 nucleotides match TRBD2. Germline V lookup: CDR1 GTSNPN, CDR2 SVGIG (reference sequence). The CDR3 is made up of 14 amino acids. The J segment lost 0 bases and the V segment lost 3 bases, leaving 3 bases of the junction unmatched. Looking up the rest from reference TRBV30 and TRBJ2-3 gives the full variable domain: SQTIHQWPATLVQPVGSPLSLECTVEGTSNPNLYWYRQAAGRGLQLLFYSVGIGQISSEVPQNLSASRPQDRQFILSSKKLLLSDSGFYLCAWRPAGSTDTQYFGPGTRLTVL.

This clonotype was seen more than once but under ten times. V gene TRBV5-1 combines with J gene TRBJ2-2; D possibly matches TRBD1 or TRBD2 (5 bases each). The CDR3 has 17 amino acids. CDR1 is SGHRS and CDR2 is YFSETQ in the germline V gene. Trimming left V 5 bases short and J 0 bases short, with 17 bases between. This CDR3 reads CASSSIPGRTNTGELFF. In nucleotides, the CDR3 is TGCGCCAGCAGTTCGATCCCGGGACGGACGAACACCGGGGAGCTGTTTTTT.

This clonotype was counted between two and nine times. The J gene is TRBJ2-3, the V gene TRBV7-3; D ambiguous. The germline gives CDR1 SGHTA, CDR2 FQGTGA. The CDR3 sequence is 14 residues long. V was clipped by 1 base and J by 2 bases, with 7 bases between them. The CDR3 spells CASSLSLHTDTQYF. The CDR3 DNA is TGTGCCAGCAGCTTAAGCCTCCACACAGATACGCAGTATTTT.

The chain links TRBV20-1 to TRBJ2-7, with D possibly being TRBD2 (5 bases). The CDR3 covers 12 residues. Between the trimmed V and J ends, which lost 5 bases and 5 bases, there was a span of 13 bases. CDR1 and CDR2 (germline): DFQATT, SNEGSKA (reference sequence). DNA for the CDR3: TGCAGTGCTGCCAGCGGTGGTGACGAGCAGTACTTC. The encoded protein is CSAASGGDEQYF.